A single sample gave rise to the 18 T cell receptor beta chains below, sequenced in a study of metastatic and nonmetastatic thyroid tumors. Prior to thyroid surgery, none of the patients had received any treatment. TCRdb recomputed clones from the PCR reads via MiXCR. The sample holds 10,000 to 15,000 clones, 25% to 30% seen once. The sequencing input was tumor tissue. All receptors come from a female donor with papillary thyroid cancer or a benign thyroid nodule (not recorded which). Some clones in this sample may be carry-over from other donors' samples.

This clone was picked up a small number of times. The chain joins TRBV27 to TRBJ2-2; D could derive from TRBD1 or TRBD2 (5 bases each). V was cut by 4 bases and J by 0 bases, with 6 bases left in between. The CDR3 totals 14 residues. In germline, CDR1 is MNHEY, CDR2 SMNVEV (reference sequence). The CDR3 loop is CASSWGSNTGELFF. The CDR3 nucleotides read TGTGCCAGCAGTTGGGGGTCGAACACCGGGGAGCTGTTTTTT.

V and J are TRBV30 and TRBJ2-5; no clear D gene. V lost 6 bases and J lost 3, with 8 bases in between. The CDR3 loop spans 11 amino acids. Per germline, CDR1 GTSNPN and CDR2 SVGIG (reference sequence). The CDR3 bases are TGTGCCTGCTCAGGAAAAGAGACCCAGTACTTC. This translates into CACSGKETQYF.

This clone showed up many times. The sample holds other DNA sequences that translate to the same CDR3. The chain employs TRBV3-1 and TRBJ2-1; 11 bases match TRBD1. Germline trimming cut 3 bases from V and 7 bases from J; bases unmatched to any gene: 5. This CDR3 region has 15 residues. Germline loops: CDR1 LGHDT, CDR2 YNNKEL (reference sequence). The CDR3 sequence: CASSQGQGVGNEQFF. The CDR3 DNA reads TGTGCCAGCAGCCAGGGACAGGGGGTAGGAAATGAGCAGTTCTTC.

At least ten counts were recorded for this clone. The genes are TRBV15 and TRBJ2-5; D is undetermined. CDR1 LNHNV and CDR2 YYDKDF come from the germline V gene (reference sequence). The V end was cut by 1 base, the J end by 3 bases, with 9 bases between. The CDR3 consists of 14 residues. For the CDR3, the DNA is TGTGCCACCAGCAGAGTTCGAGACGAAGAGACCCAGTACTTC. Amino acid sequence: CATSRVRDEETQYF.

In its sample, this clone was seen many times. The chain couples TRBV4-1 to TRBJ1-3; D call uncertain. V was trimmed by 2 bases and J by 3 bases, leaving 8 bases between them. The CDR3 is 14 amino acids. Germline CDR1 MGHRA, CDR2 YSYEKL. DNA of the CDR3: TGCGCCAGCAGCCAAAACACTATTGGAAACACCATATATTTT. Protein sequence: CASSQNTIGNTIYF.

The chain has TRBV3-1 and TRBJ2-7; D is unclear. V was clipped by 2 bases and J by 5 bases, with 13 bases between them. Germline V lookup: CDR1 LGHDT, CDR2 YNNKEL (reference sequence). This CDR3 is built from 14 residues. The CDR3: CASSQYEGNHEQYF. The CDR3 coding sequence is TGTGCCAGCAGCCAATACGAAGGGAACCACGAGCAGTACTTC.

The V and J genes are TRBV6-1 and TRBJ2-4; TRBD1 might be the D (6 bases). The V end was cut by 5 bases, the J end by 0 bases, with 11 bases between. The CDR3 runs 15 residues. Germline V gives CDR1 MNHNS, CDR2 SASEGT. The chain's CDR3 is CASSSQGLAKNIQYF. CDR3 bases: TGTGCCAGCAGTTCACAGGGCTTAGCCAAAAACATTCAGTACTTC.

This clone was picked up many times. The chain uses TRBV6-1 and TRBJ2-5; D perhaps matches TRBD2 (6 bases). Germline V CDR1 and CDR2: MNHNS, SASEGT. V was pared by 6 bases and J by 3 bases, with 14 bases between. The length of the CDR3 is 14 residues. Written as DNA, the CDR3 is TGTGCCAGCAGCTCTACATGGAGGGAAGAGACCCAGTACTTC. It encodes CASSSTWREETQYF.

The rearrangement links TRBV5-1 to TRBJ1-1, with 7 bases aligning to TRBD1. With 2 bases clipped from V and 0 bases from J, the junction kept 10 bases outside the gene matches. This CDR3 has 17 residues. Germline lookup yields CDR1 SGHRS and CDR2 YFSETQ. This CDR3 is CASSFSTGDDLNTEAFF. The CDR3 bases are TGCGCCAGCAGCTTTTCTACAGGGGACGACCTGAACACTGAAGCTTTCTTT.

This clone was seen a handful of times. The chain joins TRBV2 to TRBJ2-1, with 13 positions matching TRBD2. The CDR3 length is 15 residues. Germline V lookup: CDR1 SNHLY, CDR2 FYNNEI. V lost 4 bases and J lost 8; bases outside the gene matches: 5. Written as DNA, the CDR3 is TGTGCCAGCAGTGGGACTAGCGGGAGATTCGATGAGCAGTTCTTC. Protein: CASSGTSGRFDEQFF. The full variable domain, completed using reference TRBV2 and TRBJ2-1, is EPEVTQTPSHQVTQMGQEVILRCVPISNHLYFYWYRQILGQKVEFLVSFYNNEISEKSEIFDDQFSVERPDGSNFTLKIRSTKLEDSAMYFCASSGTSGRFDEQFFGPGTRLTVL.

In its sample, this clone was seen many times. With a much larger clone just one base away, this may be a read error. The rearrangement uses TRBV6-9 and TRBJ1-4; TRBD1 matches 9 bases. This CDR3 contains 14 residues. Trimming at V came to 4 bases and at J to 8 bases, leaving 5 bases not matched to a gene. CDR1 and CDR2 (germline): MNHGY, SVAAGI. The DNA of the CDR3 is TGTGCCAGCAGTTTACAGGGGGCGAGGGAAAAACTGTTTTTT. Translated, it gives CASSLQGAREKLFF.

The chain links TRBV6-5 to TRBJ2-7; 7 positions agree with TRBD2. The CDR3 sequence is 15 residues long. Germline V lookup: CDR1 MNHEY, CDR2 SVGAGI. The trim removed 4 bases at V and 0 bases at J, leaving 6 bases unmatched. This chain's CDR3 is CASSSGGGSSYEQYF. CDR3 bases: TGTGCCAGCAGTTCCGGTGGCGGGAGCTCCTACGAGCAGTACTTC.

There are many counts of this clone. The chain is built from TRBV3-1 and TRBJ2-4, with TRBD2 as a possible D gene (6 bases). V was trimmed by 0 bases and J by 4 bases, leaving 13 bases between them. CDR1 and CDR2 from the germline V gene are LGHDT and YNNKEL (reference sequence). The length of the CDR3 is 16 residues. This CDR3 reads CASSQDQPGRKNIQYF. The CDR3 bases are TGTGCCAGCAGCCAAGATCAGCCAGGGAGGAAAAACATTCAGTACTTC.

Relative to its sample, this clone is medium-sized. The rearrangement joins TRBV7-9 to TRBJ1-3; D may be TRBD1 (5 bases). Germline V gene data show CDR1 as SEHNR and CDR2 as FQNEAQ (reference sequence). Trimming took 5 bases from V and 0 from J, leaving 17 bases between them. The CDR3 spans 17 residues. CDR3 nucleotide sequence: TGTGCCAGCAGCCCCACCAGGGACGCCCTCTCTGGAAACACCATATATTTT. It translates to CASSPTRDALSGNTIYF.

The chain employs TRBV4-1 and TRBJ1-6; 8 bases are shared with TRBD1. This CDR3 has 15 amino acids. Looked up from germline, CDR1 is MGHRA and CDR2 is YSYEKL. J was trimmed by 9 bases and V by 3 bases; bases with no gene match: 7. The DNA for the CDR3 is TGCGCCAGCAGCCAGTTGGCAGGGGGCGGTTCACCCCTCCACTTT. Translation gives CASSQLAGGGSPLHF.

The table lists this clone with a few counts. The rearrangement uses TRBV19 and TRBJ2-7; D is possibly TRBD1 (5 bases). The germline CDR1 and CDR2 sequences are LNHDA and SQIVND (reference sequence). The CDR3 has 14 residues. Trimming stripped 5 bases from V and 3 bases from J, with 14 bases between. The CDR3 nucleotides read TGTGCCAGTAGTGACCGACAGCACCACTACGAGCAGTACTTC. Its protein product is CASSDRQHHYEQYF.

This clone was seen repeatedly, ten times or more. The V call is TRBV7-8, the J call TRBJ2-7; D gene unclear. Germline assignment: CDR1 SGHVS and CDR2 FQNEAQ. Trimming took off 4 bases at V and 6 bases at J, with 16 bases between the two ends. CDR3 size: 14 residues. The chain's CDR3 is CASSSRSELTEQYF. In DNA form, the CDR3 reads TGTGCCAGCAGCTCCCGCTCGGAGCTAACCGAGCAGTACTTC.

By share, this clone counts as medium-sized (0.01 to 0.1%). This chain uses TRBV10-3 with TRBJ2-3, with TRBD2 matching over 11 bases. Germline CDR1 and CDR2: ENHRY and SYGVKD. The ends lost 6 bases at V and 3 bases at J; junction bases unmatched: 5. This CDR3 spans 15 amino acids. The CDR3 here is CAISPLAGETDTQYF. The CDR3 region has the DNA TGTGCCATCAGCCCACTAGCGGGAGAGACAGATACGCAGTATTTT.